These 6 T cell receptor beta chains originate from one sample sequenced in a study of blood T cell repertoires in COVID-19. Assay: immunoSEQ multiplex PCR; the TCRdb copy retains only in-frame clones and omits some. The data show about 400,000 clones, with 88% seen just once and roughly 2% held by the top ten. Specimen: PBMCs or T cells enriched from blood (not recorded which). All receptors come from a middle-aged woman with acute COVID-19.

For the CDR3, the DNA is TGTGCCAGCACCCCCGCGGGCACAGATACGCAGTATTTT. Translating it yields CASTPAGTDTQYF. The chain recombines TRBV6-5 with TRBJ2-3; no clear D gene. CDR3 size: 13 residues. Trimming pared 7 bases from V and 1 base from J, leaving 9 bases between. Germline loops: CDR1 MNHEY, CDR2 SVGAGI.

The V and J genes are TRBV11-2 and TRBJ1-6, with a possible D match to TRBD1 (5 bases). Germline CDR1 SGHAT, CDR2 FQNNGV. V dropped 3 bases and J dropped 0 bases, with 9 bases sitting between them. The CDR3 extends over 16 amino acids. The CDR3 spells CASSLTVSSYNSPLHF. The DNA for the CDR3 is TGTGCCAGCAGCTTGACAGTTAGCTCCTATAATTCACCCCTCCACTTT.

This chain uses TRBV11-2 with TRBJ2-3; the match to TRBD1 covers 7 bases. There are 15 residues in the CDR3. Germline V gene lookup returns CDR1 SGHAT and CDR2 FQNNGV. Trimming removed 5 bases from V and 8 bases from J; junction bases left unmatched: 13. CDR3 loop: CASSQTGTVGRTQYF. The CDR3 DNA follows: TGTGCCAGCAGCCAGACCGGGACAGTGGGCCGTACGCAGTATTTT.

This rearrangement joins TRBV4-2 to TRBJ2-5; 8 nucleotides agree with TRBD1. CDR3 size: 15 residues. Germline-derived CDR1 and CDR2 are LGHNA and YNFKEQ. The V and J ends lost 4 bases and 5 bases, in that order; junction bases with no gene match: 9. CDR3 loop: CASSPGTGAYETQYF. CDR3 in DNA: TGTGCCAGCAGCCCCGGGACAGGAGCTTATGAGACCCAGTACTTC.

This sequence joins TRBV11-2 and TRBJ2-1; no clear D. V gave up 6 bases and J gave up 8 bases, with 14 bases separating them. The CDR3 is 13 residues long. Germline-derived CDR1 and CDR2 are SGHAT and FQNNGV. CDR3 sequence: CASRGHGWDEQFF. CDR3 coding DNA: TGTGCCAGCAGGGGTCACGGGTGGGATGAGCAGTTCTTC. Using reference TRBV11-2 and TRBJ2-1 for the parts outside the CDR3, the full variable domain is EAGVAQSPRYKIIEKRQSVAFWCNPISGHATLYWYQQILGQGPKLLIQFQNNGVVDDSQLPKDRFSAERLKGVDSTLKIQPAKLEDSAVYLCASRGHGWDEQFFGPGTRLTVL.

The chain links TRBV7-8 to TRBJ1-1; 8 bases are shared with TRBD1. CDR1 is SGHVS, CDR2 FQNEAQ, per germline. V shed 5 bases, J shed 1 base, and the junction held 9 bases outside the gene matches. The CDR3 loop spans 16 amino acids. CDR3: CASSPRQGNRNTEAFF. The DNA of the CDR3 is TGTGCCAGCAGCCCCCGACAGGGGAACAGGAACACTGAAGCTTTCTTT.